This T cell receptor (beta chain) was retrieved from a study of control samples from healthy donors and cancer patients. Germline CDR1 reads LNHDA; CDR2 reads SQIVND (reference sequence). Trimming cost V 1 base and J 2 bases, with 14 bases left between them. This CDR3 is built from 16 residues. Data came from immunoSEQ multiplex PCR; TCRdb stores just in-frame clones and leaves some out. The repertoire consists of about 220,000 clones, with around 94% occurring once and the leading ten covering around 1.5%. Sequences were obtained from blood. The sequence derives from a man in his fifties in good health. V is TRBV19 and J is TRBJ1-2; D not resolved. The CDR3, as DNA: TGTGCCAGTAGTATAGCTCTCCAGAGGACCAACTATGGCTACACCTTC. It is translated as CASSIALQRTNYGYTF.